The 15 T cell receptor beta chains given below trace back to one sample, sequenced in a study of cytomegalovirus exposure and HLA in healthy donors. Using immunoSEQ multiplex PCR, the repertoire was profiled, and TCRdb retains in-frame clones only, with some absent. There are 250,000 to 350,000 clones in the sample; roughly 86% occur only once, and around 0.96% lies in the top ten. Source material: PBMCs. All receptors derive from a man aged 30-40 years in good health and CMV-seronegative.

The chain joins TRBV4-3 to TRBJ1-5, with 7 bases lining up with TRBD1. V shed 5 bases and J 7 bases; nucleotides not matched to a gene: 5. Per the germline V gene, CDR1 is LGHNA and CDR2 is YSLEER. The length of the CDR3 is 13 residues. The CDR3 nucleotides are TGCGCCAGCAGCAACGACAGGGACCAGCCCCAGCATTTT. Translating gives CASSNDRDQPQHF.

Here the CDR3 reads CASSLATGLEKLFF. The CDR3 DNA sequence: TGCGCCAGCAGCTTGGCCACGGGGTTGGAAAAACTGTTTTTT. This sequence joins TRBV5-1 and TRBJ1-4; D is ambiguous. Trimming removed 0 bases from V and 8 bases from J, with 11 bases in between. Per germline, CDR1 SGHRS and CDR2 YFSETQ. The CDR3 has 14 residues.

The chain has TRBV7-6 and TRBJ2-5, with TRBD2 matching 7 bases. The length of the CDR3 is 15 residues. After removal of 5 bases from V and 1 base from J, the junction contained 7 bases not matched to a gene. Germline CDR1 is SGHVS and CDR2 is FNYEAQ. The DNA for the CDR3 is TGTGCCAGCAGCCCGGCCGGGGGGAGCCAAGAGACCCAGTACTTC. It codes for CASSPAGGSQETQYF.

CDR3 sequence reads: CSVYRTGREQYF. CDR3 in DNA: TGCAGCGTCTATAGGACAGGGAGAGAGCAGTACTTC. The rearrangement joins TRBV29-1 to TRBJ2-7; TRBD1 aligns across 8 bases. The CDR3 has 12 amino acids. With 6 bases clipped from V and 7 bases from J, the junction kept 8 bases outside the gene matches. The V gene's germline CDR1 is SQVTM and CDR2 ANQGSEA.

This rearrangement joins TRBV6-5 to TRBJ1-6, with D possibly being TRBD1 (5 bases). The CDR3 runs 14 residues. From germline, CDR1 is MNHEY and CDR2 SVGAGI. V lost 6 bases, J lost 0 bases, and 6 bases lay in between. The CDR3 here is CASSRASYNSPLHF. Written as DNA, the CDR3 is TGTGCCAGCAGCAGGGCCTCCTATAATTCACCCCTCCACTTT.

The rearrangement uses TRBV6-5 and TRBJ2-2; TRBD1 might be the D (5 bases). The length of the CDR3 is 11 residues. Germline V CDR1 and CDR2: MNHEY, SVGAGI. V lost 6 bases and J 6 bases, leaving 5 bases between the germline ends. The chain's CDR3 is CASRQAGELFF. The CDR3 region has the DNA TGTGCCAGCAGACAGGCCGGGGAGCTGTTTTTT.

The chain links TRBV2 to TRBJ1-2, with D unresolved. The CDR3 runs 14 residues. Trimming stripped 10 bases from V and 2 bases from J, with 17 bases between. Per the germline V gene, CDR1 is SNHLY and CDR2 is FYNNEI. The CDR3 DNA reads TGTGCCAACCCGGTGGGGAGACCAAACTATGGCTACACCTTC. It codes for CANPVGRPNYGYTF.

The chain employs TRBV4-1 and TRBJ2-7; TRBD2 agrees at 10 bases. The germline CDR1 and CDR2 sequences are MGHRA and YSYEKL. Germline trimming cut 4 bases from V and 0 bases from J; bases unmatched to any gene: 9. The CDR3 is made up of 17 amino acids. CDR3 coding DNA: TGCGCCAGCAGCCGAATGTCTAGCGGGGGAAACTCCTACGAGCAGTACTTC. Translation gives CASSRMSSGGNSYEQYF.

This clone occurred once. This chain links TRBV18 with TRBJ1-5, with a weak D call TRBD1 (5 bases). Germline CDR1 is KGHSH and CDR2 is LQKENI. Trimming took off 6 bases at V and 4 bases at J, with 16 bases between the two ends. This CDR3 has 15 amino acids. Here the CDR3 reads CASSPTGLSNQPQHF. The CDR3, as DNA: TGTGCCAGCTCCCCAACGGGACTCTCAAATCAGCCCCAGCATTTT.

The chain has TRBV6-5 and TRBJ1-6; the D gene is possibly TRBD1 (5 bases). Germline V gives CDR1 MNHEY, CDR2 SVGAGI. The length of the CDR3 is 15 residues. The germline V and J ends were trimmed by 2 bases and 6 bases, with 11 bases remaining between them. The CDR3 DNA sequence: TGTGCCAGCAGTTACGGTGACAGCCCTAATTCACCCCTCCACTTT. This gives the protein CASSYGDSPNSPLHF.

V and J are TRBV2 and TRBJ2-2, with D tentatively TRBD2 (5 bases). Germline V gene lookup returns CDR1 SNHLY and CDR2 FYNNEI. CDR3 size: 14 residues. The V gene lost 6 bases and the J gene lost 4 bases, with 12 bases spanning the gap. The CDR3 protein is CASRPSEGTGELFF. The CDR3 DNA sequence: TGTGCCAGCAGGCCAAGCGAGGGCACCGGGGAGCTGTTTTTT.

This rearrangement joins TRBV6-1 to TRBJ1-5, with TRBD1 matching over 12 bases. V shed 3 bases and J 1 base; nucleotides not matched to a gene: 1. Germline V CDR1 and CDR2: MNHNS, SASEGT. CDR3 length: 16 amino acids. The CDR3 region is CASSEGQGASNQPQHF. CDR3 in DNA: TGTGCCAGCAGTGAGGGACAGGGGGCAAGCAATCAGCCCCAGCATTTT.

The rearrangement links TRBV28 to TRBJ1-6; D not certain. V gave up 10 bases and J gave up 1 base, with 20 bases separating them. The germline CDR1 and CDR2 sequences are MDHEN and SYDVKM. The CDR3 contains 17 residues. CDR3 in DNA: TGTGCCATCTCGTTTGCCCGCACGGGATCCTATAATTCACCCCTCCACTTT. It translates to CAISFARTGSYNSPLHF.

V gene TRBV5-1 combines with J gene TRBJ2-2; possible D gene TRBD1, 6 bases. The CDR3 length is 17 residues. With 0 bases removed from V and 1 base from J, the gap between germline ends came to 13 bases. Germline V CDR1 and CDR2: SGHRS, YFSETQ. The CDR3 protein is CASSLEGDTRNTGELFF. The DNA of the CDR3 is TGCGCCAGCAGCTTGGAAGGGGACACGCGGAACACCGGGGAGCTGTTTTTT.

The table lists this clone with a count of one. Within the sample, other DNA sequences also encode this same CDR3. The chain links TRBV7-9 to TRBJ1-3; the D is unclear. CDR1 SEHNR and CDR2 FQNEAQ come from the germline V gene (reference sequence). Between the trimmed V and J ends, which lost 0 bases and 0 bases, there was a span of 6 bases. This CDR3 contains 15 residues. CDR3: CASSLATSSGNTIYF. In nucleotides, the CDR3 is TGTGCCAGCAGCTTAGCCACGAGCTCTGGAAACACCATATATTTT. Combining the CDR3 with reference TRBV7-9 and TRBJ1-3 gives the whole variable domain DTGVSQNPRHKITKRGQNVTFRCDPISEHNRLYWYRQTLGQGPEFLTYFQNEAQLEKSRLLSDRFSAERPKGSFSTLEIQRTEQGDSAMYLCASSLATSSGNTIYFGEGSWLTVV.